This T cell receptor beta chain comes out of a study of beta chain features in type 1 diabetes. This clone was recorded many times. The CDR3 consists of 15 residues. V dropped 0 bases and J dropped 7 bases, with 17 bases sitting between them. Looked up from germline, CDR1 is SGDLS and CDR2 is YYNGEE. cDNA synthesis used the whole RNA isolate, giving expressed TCRB sequences. The average output of naive, central memory and regulatory T cell samples was several million reads. TCRdb keeps only in-frame clones here, not all; method: immunoSEQ multiplex PCR. Here the sample spans about 220,000 clones, about a tenth being singletons. Naive, central memory, regulatory and stem cell-like memory cells within the CD4+ compartment were sorted using CD45RO/CCR7/CD25/CD127/CD95/CD27.

This chain joins TRBV9 and TRBJ2-7; D is unclear. The TCR was taken from a young man in good health. Sequencing was carried out using central memory CD4+ T cells from blood. CDR3 DNA sequence: TGTGCCAGCAGCGTAGGAGTCTCTGCCGCCTGGGAGCAGTACTTC. This sequence encodes CASSVGVSAAWEQYF. Based on the CDR3 plus reference TRBV9 and TRBJ2-7, the full variable domain is DSGVTQTPKHLITATGQRVTLRCSPRSGDLSVYWYQQSLDQGLQFLIQYYNGEERAKGNILERFSAQQFPDLHSELNLSSLELGDSALYFCASSVGVSAAWEQYFGPGTRLTVT.